These T cell receptor beta chains were read from a single sample in a study of T cells in Graves' hyperthyroidism and ophthalmopathy. TCRdb ran MiXCR on the multiplex PCR reads and lists one entry per CDR3 protein. The table includes around 690,000 distinct CDR3 sequences, around 16% detected once. The sample taken for sequencing was blood. All receptors derive from a man aged 45-65 years with Graves' hyperthyroidism. CDR3s include the opening cysteine and the closing phenylalanine or tryptophan. Each record gives: D gene, clone size, J gene, V gene, CDR3 protein, CDR3 DNA. A D gene is named only where the DNA matches it firmly. Size is stated for part of the rows, as once, few or many counts, or as a class when the clone is expanded.

TRBD2	.	TRBJ2-1	TRBV27	CASSFIRTSGSRYNEQFF	TGTGCCAGCAGTTTCATAAGGACTAGCGGGAGTCGTTACAATGAGCAGTTCTTC
TRBD1	few	TRBJ2-7	TRBV18	CASSPNGQGSYEQYF	TGTGCCAGCTCACCCAACGGACAGGGATCCTACGAGCAGTACTTC
TRBD2	few	TRBJ2-1	TRBV28	CASFTGRGYNEQFF	TGTGCCAGCTTCACCGGGAGGGGGTACAATGAGCAGTTCTTC
.	many	TRBJ1-1	TRBV18	CASSPTGNTEAFF	TGTGCCAGCAGCCCAACAGGGAACACTGAAGCTTTCTTT
.	many	TRBJ2-1	TRBV2	CASITNEQFF	TGTGCCAGTATTACCAATGAGCAGTTCTTC
TRBD1	.	TRBJ2-7	TRBV5-1	CASSLEGTVYEQYF	TGCGCCAGCAGCTTGGAAGGGACAGTCTACGAGCAGTACTTC
TRBD1	many	TRBJ2-7	TRBV6-2/TRBV6-3	CASSHRGQGRHEQYF	TGTGCCAGCAGTCACCGAGGACAGGGAAGACACGAGCAGTACTTC
TRBD2	many	TRBJ2-3	TRBV6-2/TRBV6-3	CASSSPTLAGSTDTQYF	TGTGCCAGCAGTTCCCCCACCCTAGCGGGGAGCACAGATACGCAGTATTTT
.	.	TRBJ2-1	TRBV29-1	CSVEEQGVGNEQFF	TGCAGCGTTGAAGAACAGGGCGTTGGGAATGAGCAGTTCTTC
TRBD2	many	TRBJ2-2	TRBV28	CASRTSGRILTGELFF	TGTGCCAGCAGGACTAGCGGGAGGATTCTCACCGGGGAGCTGTTTTTT
.	.	TRBJ2-3	TRBV20-1	CSAFRTSTDTQYF	TGCAGTGCTTTTAGGACTAGCACAGATACGCAGTATTTT
TRBD2	.	TRBJ2-2	TRBV15	CATSRDRTSGSSGELFF	TGTGCCACCAGCAGAGATCGGACTAGCGGGAGCTCCGGGGAGCTGTTTTTT
.	many	TRBJ1-1	TRBV28	CAIYKPGGVRAFF	TGTGCCATCTACAAACCTGGGGGGGTGAGGGCTTTCTTT
.	few	TRBJ2-1	TRBV9	CASSGGPLAGVENEQFF	TGTGCCAGCAGCGGGGGGCCCCTGGCGGGAGTTGAAAATGAGCAGTTCTTC
.	.	TRBJ1-4	TRBV7-2	CASSPSANEKLFF	TGTGCCAGCAGTCCGTCAGCAAATGAAAAACTGTTTTTT
.	.	TRBJ2-1	TRBV12-3/TRBV12-4	CASSFGGPPNEQFF	TGTGCCAGCAGTTTCGGAGGCCCCCCGAATGAGCAGTTCTTC
.	many	TRBJ2-7	TRBV7-3	CASSYGQTYEQYF	TGTGCCAGCAGCTATGGACAAACCTACGAGCAGTACTTC
TRBD1	few	TRBJ2-1	TRBV6-2/TRBV6-3	CASKSGTGRFNEQFF	TGTGCCAGCAAGTCGGGGACAGGGCGATTCAATGAGCAGTTCTTC
TRBD2	few	TRBJ2-1	TRBV19	CASSGGGLAGGPGNEQFF	TGTGCCAGTAGTGGAGGTGGACTAGCGGGAGGGCCGGGGAATGAGCAGTTCTTC
.	few	TRBJ1-6	TRBV7-2	CASTLDRFYNSPLHF	TGTGCCAGCACCCTCGACAGATTCTATAATTCACCCCTCCACTTT
TRBD1	many	TRBJ1-2	TRBV12-3/TRBV12-4	CASNTGDLSYGYTF	TGTGCCAGCAACACAGGGGATTTGAGCTATGGCTACACCTTC
TRBD2	.	TRBJ2-1	TRBV2	CASSDLGTSGSSYNEQFF	TGTGCCAGCAGTGATCTGGGGACTAGCGGGAGCTCCTACAATGAGCAGTTCTTC